These T cell receptor beta chains were read from a single sample in a study of blood T cell repertoires in COVID-19. Here immunoSEQ multiplex PCR was the method, and the copy in TCRdb shows in-frame clones only, minus some. The sample has about 300,000 clones, about 91% seen once; the top ten hold 1.5% to 2%. The source material was peripheral blood. These receptors originate from a woman in her 30s with COVID-19, enrolled during active disease. The CDR3 runs from the conserved cysteine through the conserved F or W. D genes are given only for firm matches. The listing skips clone size in some rows; elsewhere it reads once, few, many or a size class.

D	J	V	size	DNA	CDR3
TRBD1	TRBJ1-1	TRBV10-2	-	TGCGCCAGCAGTTTTTTTGGAGGAGGGGGCCTTGAAGCTTTCTTT	CASSFFGGGGLEAFF
TRBD1	TRBJ1-2	TRBV2	-	TGTGCCAGCAGAACCGGGACAGGGATTCGGGGCTACACCTTC	CASRTGTGIRGYTF
-	TRBJ2-7	TRBV11-3	-	TGTGCCAGCAGCTTAGCCTCGTACGAGCAGTACTTC	CASSLASYEQYF
-	TRBJ1-2	TRBV14	once	TGTGCCAGCAGCCAAGTGATGGGAGTTGGCTACACCTTC	CASSQVMGVGYTF
-	TRBJ1-1	TRBV2	-	TGTGCCAGCAAGGGCAGGGTGGTGAACACTGAAGCTTTCTTT	CASKGRVVNTEAFF
-	TRBJ2-7	TRBV7-2	-	TGTGCCAGCAGCCATGGGTTTGGGAGCGTATACGAGCAGTACTTC	CASSHGFGSVYEQYF
TRBD1	TRBJ1-1	TRBV28	-	TGTGCCAGCAGCGAAGACAGGGTTGAAGCTTTCTTT	CASSEDRVEAFF
TRBD1	TRBJ2-1	TRBV29-1	-	TGCAGCCTACAGGGGCGATACAATGAGCAGTTCTTC	CSLQGRYNEQFF
TRBD2	TRBJ2-1	TRBV5-4	-	TGTGCCAGCAGCTTCAGACTAGCGGGGGGACCGACGAGCTCCTACAATGAGCAGTTCTTC	CASSFRLAGGPTSSYNEQFF
-	TRBJ1-6	TRBV27	-	TGTGCCAGCATTACATTAGAGGGGTTATGGGGAGGATCACCCCTCCACTTT	CASITLEGLWGGSPLHF
-	TRBJ2-2	TRBV5-4	-	TGTGCCAGCAGCTTGGTAGGTCAGGGAAGGACCGGGGAGCTGTTTTTT	CASSLVGQGRTGELFF
TRBD2	TRBJ2-6	TRBV6-5	-	TGTGCCAGCAGTCGGGGGGAGACTGGGGCCAACGTCCTGACTTTC	CASSRGETGANVLTF
-	TRBJ2-1	TRBV7-9	-	TGTGCCGGCCGCGCGTCCGACGGGAGCTCCTACAATGAGCAGTTCTTC	CAGRASDGSSYNEQFF
-	TRBJ1-5	TRBV6-5	-	TGTGCCAGCAGCACCGGAGGCAATCAGCCCCAGCATTTT	CASSTGGNQPQHF
TRBD1	TRBJ1-2	TRBV20-1	once	TGCAGTGCTAGTGCCGGGACAGGGAAGTATGGCTACACCTTC	CSASAGTGKYGYTF
TRBD1	TRBJ1-5	TRBV6-5	once	TGTGCCAGCGGGACAGGGATGAACAATCAGCCCCAGCATTTT	CASGTGMNNQPQHF
-	TRBJ1-1	TRBV5-1	-	TGCGCCAGCAGCTTCGGGGGGCGGTTAAACACTGAAGCTTTCTTT	CASSFGGRLNTEAFF
TRBD1	TRBJ1-1	TRBV28	-	TGTGCCAGCAGTTGGGACAGGGGGCTACCTGAAGCTTTCTTT	CASSWDRGLPEAFF
TRBD1	TRBJ1-1	TRBV5-4	-	TGTGCCAGCAGCCCCGACAGGGCGTCTGAAGCTTTCTTT	CASSPDRASEAFF
-	TRBJ1-1	TRBV5-6	-	TGTGCCAGCAACCGGGTTGGGAACACTGAAGCTTTCTTT	CASNRVGNTEAFF
TRBD2	TRBJ2-5	TRBV4-2	-	TGTGCCAGCAGCCAAGACGCTAGCGGGGTCGAGACCCAGTACTTC	CASSQDASGVETQYF
-	TRBJ1-3	TRBV9	-	TGTGCCAGCAGCGTAGGGCAGGCCTCTGGAAACACCATATATTTT	CASSVGQASGNTIYF
TRBD1	TRBJ1-1	TRBV4-2	-	TGTGCCAGCAGCCAACCTTCGACAGGGAGATATACTGAAGCTTTCTTT	CASSQPSTGRYTEAFF
-	TRBJ1-1	TRBV6-6	-	TGTGCCAGCAGCCAGCGGGGGGCCTTTTACACTGAAGCTTTCTTT	CASSQRGAFYTEAFF
TRBD2	TRBJ2-3	TRBV11-3	-	TGTGCCAGCAGCAGACTAGCGGGGGGATCCACAGATACGCAGTATTTT	CASSRLAGGSTDTQYF
-	TRBJ2-5	TRBV19	-	TGTGCCAGTAGTATTCACAGGTCGAAACAAGAGACCCAGTACTTC	CASSIHRSKQETQYF
-	TRBJ1-1	TRBV7-6	-	TGTGCCAGCGGGCGCAGCATGAACACTGAAGCTTTCTTT	CASGRSMNTEAFF
-	TRBJ2-2	TRBV11-3	-	TGTGCCAGCAGCTCGAGACGAGGTTTAAACGGGGAGCTGTTTTTT	CASSSRRGLNGELFF
-	TRBJ1-2	TRBV4-2	few	TGTGCCAGCAGCCAAGAACTAAGAGCTAACTATGGCTACACCTTC	CASSQELRANYGYTF
-	TRBJ1-4	TRBV5-1	-	TGCGCCAGCAGCTTGTCCGGGACTCCTAATGAAAAACTGTTTTTT	CASSLSGTPNEKLFF
-	TRBJ1-1	TRBV2	-	TGTGCCAGCAGTGTCGAACGGGGGGGGCTCGAAGCTTTCTTT	CASSVERGGLEAFF
TRBD1	TRBJ1-2	TRBV6-6	-	TGTGCCAGCAGCCGGGGACAGGGGAGGGATGGCTACACCTTC	CASSRGQGRDGYTF
TRBD1	TRBJ2-5	TRBV19	-	TGTGCCAGTAGTACGGGACAGGTGTACCAAGAGACCCAGTACTTC	CASSTGQVYQETQYF
TRBD1	TRBJ2-1	TRBV5-4	-	TGTGCCAGCAGCAAACAGGGGATGTACAATGAGCAGTTCTTC	CASSKQGMYNEQFF
-	TRBJ1-6	TRBV19	-	TGTGCCAGTAGTGGGACACAAGGATCACCCCTCCACTTT	CASSGTQGSPLHF